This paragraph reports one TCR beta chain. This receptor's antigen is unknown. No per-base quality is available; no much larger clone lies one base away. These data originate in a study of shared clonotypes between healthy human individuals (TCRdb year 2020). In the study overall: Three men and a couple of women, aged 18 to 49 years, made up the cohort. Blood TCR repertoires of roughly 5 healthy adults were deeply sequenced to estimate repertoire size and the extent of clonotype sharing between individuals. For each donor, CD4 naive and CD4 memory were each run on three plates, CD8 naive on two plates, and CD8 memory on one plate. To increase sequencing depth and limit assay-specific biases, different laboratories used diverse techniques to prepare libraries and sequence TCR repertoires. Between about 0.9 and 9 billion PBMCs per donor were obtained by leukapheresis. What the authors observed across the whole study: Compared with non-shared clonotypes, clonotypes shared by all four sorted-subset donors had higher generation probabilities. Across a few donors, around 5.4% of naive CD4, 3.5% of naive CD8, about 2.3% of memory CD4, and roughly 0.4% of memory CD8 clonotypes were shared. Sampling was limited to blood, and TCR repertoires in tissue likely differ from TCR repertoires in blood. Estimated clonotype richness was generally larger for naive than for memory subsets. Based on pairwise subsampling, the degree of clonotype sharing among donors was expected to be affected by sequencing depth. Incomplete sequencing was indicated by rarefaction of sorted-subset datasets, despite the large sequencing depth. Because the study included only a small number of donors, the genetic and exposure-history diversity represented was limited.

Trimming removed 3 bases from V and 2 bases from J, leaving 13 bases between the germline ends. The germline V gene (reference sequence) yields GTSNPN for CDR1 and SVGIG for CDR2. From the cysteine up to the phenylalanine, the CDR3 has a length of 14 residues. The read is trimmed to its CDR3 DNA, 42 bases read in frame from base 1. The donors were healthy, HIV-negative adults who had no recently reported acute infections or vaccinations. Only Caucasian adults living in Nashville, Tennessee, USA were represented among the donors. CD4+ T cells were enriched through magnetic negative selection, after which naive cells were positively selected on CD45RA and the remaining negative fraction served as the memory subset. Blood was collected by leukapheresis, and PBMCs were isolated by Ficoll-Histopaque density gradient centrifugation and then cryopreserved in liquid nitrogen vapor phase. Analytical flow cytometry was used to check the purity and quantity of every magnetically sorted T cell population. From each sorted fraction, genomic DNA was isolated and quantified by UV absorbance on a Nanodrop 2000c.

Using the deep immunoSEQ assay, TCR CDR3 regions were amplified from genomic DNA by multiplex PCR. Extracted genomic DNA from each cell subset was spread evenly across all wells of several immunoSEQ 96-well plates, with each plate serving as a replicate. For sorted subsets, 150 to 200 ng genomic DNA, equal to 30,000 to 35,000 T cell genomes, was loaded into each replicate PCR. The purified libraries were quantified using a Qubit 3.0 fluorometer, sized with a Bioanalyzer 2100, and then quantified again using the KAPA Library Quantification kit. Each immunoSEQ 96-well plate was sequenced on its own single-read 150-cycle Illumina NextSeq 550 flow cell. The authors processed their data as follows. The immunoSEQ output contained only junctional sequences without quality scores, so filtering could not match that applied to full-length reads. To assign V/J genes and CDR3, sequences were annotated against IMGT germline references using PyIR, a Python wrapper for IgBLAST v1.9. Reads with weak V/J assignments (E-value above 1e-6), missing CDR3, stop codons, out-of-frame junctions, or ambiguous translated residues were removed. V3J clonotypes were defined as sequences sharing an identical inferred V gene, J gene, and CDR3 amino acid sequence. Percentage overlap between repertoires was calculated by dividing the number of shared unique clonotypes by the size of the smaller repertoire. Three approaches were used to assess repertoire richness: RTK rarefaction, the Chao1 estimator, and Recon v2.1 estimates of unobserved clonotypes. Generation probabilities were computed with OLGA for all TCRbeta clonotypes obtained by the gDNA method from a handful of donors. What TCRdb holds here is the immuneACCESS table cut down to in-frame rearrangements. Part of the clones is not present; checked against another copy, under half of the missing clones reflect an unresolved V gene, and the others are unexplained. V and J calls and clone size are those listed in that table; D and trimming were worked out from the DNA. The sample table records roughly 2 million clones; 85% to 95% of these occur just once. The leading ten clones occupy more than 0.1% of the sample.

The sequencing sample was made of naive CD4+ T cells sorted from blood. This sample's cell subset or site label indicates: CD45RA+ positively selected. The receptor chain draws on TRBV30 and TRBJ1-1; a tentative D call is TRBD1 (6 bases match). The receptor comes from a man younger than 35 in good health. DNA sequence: TGTGCCTGGAGGGGGGCACCTGGAAACACTGAAGCTTTCTTT. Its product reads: CAWRGAPGNTEAFF.